This T cell receptor beta chain was captured by sequencing in a study of beta chain features in type 1 diabetes. CD45RO/CCR7/CD25/CD127/CD95/CD27 separated CD4+ naive, central memory, regulatory and stem cell-like memory cells by sorting. A remark on this clone: Its antigen is undetermined.

CDR1 and CDR2 (germline): SNHLY, FYNNEI. The V end lost 7 bases, the J end lost 4 bases, and 7 bases lay between the germline ends. CDR3 length: 12 residues. Reverse transcription of all isolated RNA meant that expressed TCRB transcripts were sequenced. This table comes from immunoSEQ multiplex PCR, and its TCRdb copy is limited to in-frame clones, with some not included. The data hold 310,000 or so clones, with roughly 15% observed a single time. Study-wide points: For Type 1 diabetes patients, all four CD4+ subsets carried TCRB CDR3s that were moderately but significantly shorter. Junctions at VDJ sites from type 1 diabetes patients had fewer insertions and more deletions.

The TCR was taken from a young man with type 1 diabetes. Input material: naive CD4+ T cells from blood. The J gene is TRBJ1-4, the V gene TRBV2, with D unclear. Here the CDR3 reads CASISGNEKLFF. For the CDR3, the DNA is TGTGCCAGCATCTCGGGTAATGAAAAACTGTTTTTT.